This TCR beta chain was obtained from a study of blood T cell repertoires in COVID-19 (dated by TCRdb to 2018 to 2021). At the level of the whole study: Samples covering the acute and convalescent phases of COVID-19 were provided by collaborators in the United States, Italy and Spain. Where HLA class I and class II types were available, the types were taken from metadata supplied by the sample provider, not from assay-based typing. The sample metadata nearly always contained a de-identified subject ID, COVID-19 status, age in years and sex. A freely available public database, intended as a resource for researchers studying the immune response to SARS-CoV-2, is where the repertoires were released. Samples were obtained from the ongoing ImmuneRACE study (first 160 participants) and from 1,254 subjects provided by 6 global collaborators. The dataset comprised deeply sampled blood TCRbeta repertoires from subjects exposed to, actively infected with, or recovered from COVID-19. The material from the prospective study consisted of cDNA or gDNA derived from T cells, B-cell-depleted T cells, or PBMCs. Broader findings and caveats from the paper: The amount of clinical and demographic metadata varied by source and participant and was provided uncurated.

Whole blood was collected in K2EDTA tubes by collaborating institutions according to the institutions' own protocols. Collaborator samples were shipped for TCRbeta analysis as frozen whole blood, isolated PBMCs, or DNA extracted from either sample type. As concerns this clone: The specificity of this receptor is unknown. No much larger clone is present one base from it, and per-base qualities are unavailable.

The CDR3 sequence holds 13 residues, the cysteine and phenylalanine included. Here the CDR3 DNA is all that survives: 39 bases in frame from base 1. The germline V gene encodes CDR1 SGHTA and CDR2 FQGNSA. V and J lose 5 bases and 7 bases, and a span of 12 bases separates them. The immunoSEQ Assay, a bias-controlled multiplex PCR, was used to amplify TCRbeta CDR3 regions from genomic DNA. On the authors' methods: Within the assay, amplification of reference gene primers was used to estimate how many nucleated cells each sample contained. To quantify the absolute abundance of each unique TCRbeta CDR3 rearrangement, sequence reads were collapsed and filtered. For each sample, productive Simpson clonality was calculated as the square root of Simpson's diversity index over productive rearrangements. TCRdb obtained this table from immuneACCESS and retained in-frame rearrangements with V and J assigned. These tables miss some clones; where compared with another copy, unresolved V genes account for less than half of the shortfall, and the remainder is unexplained. D and trimming come from the DNA, and the V and J calls and clone size come from that table. The sample has 70,000 to 95,000 clones on record, approximately 92% of them singletons. Approximately 6.3% of the sample is held by the ten biggest clonotypes.

The source of this sequence is a woman aged 55 to 70 with active COVID-19. Here the chain combines TRBV7-2 and TRBJ1-5; tentative D gene TRBD1, with 5 bases matching. Sequencing was carried out using peripheral blood. The nucleotides are TGTGCCAGCAGCCCGCGGAGGGACCAGCCCCAGCATTTT. Translated, this is CASSPRRDQPQHF.